The source of this T cell receptor beta chain is a study of T cells after yellow fever vaccination. Study observations and caveats: On day 0, almost all vaccine-responding clonotypes were undetectable in sorted memory subsets.

This clonotype was found many times. MiXCR, run by TCRdb on the 5' RACE reads, gives a single entry per CDR3 protein. The table includes tens of thousands of distinct CDR3 sequences, less than 5.5% detected once. The CDR3 loop spans 15 amino acids. V shed 6 bases, J shed 7 bases, and the junction held 8 bases outside the gene matches. The clonotype originates from a man aged 18-30 years who received the YFV17D yellow fever vaccine. The chain couples TRBV12-3 or TRBV12-4 to TRBJ1-6; 8 bases map to TRBD1. The source material was PBMCs, either bulk or a sorted T-cell subset (CD4+, CD8+, memory, or dextramer-sorted; not recorded which), sampled 45 days after the first yellow fever vaccination. CDR3 in DNA: TGTGCCAGCAGCCTAGGCAGGGGGCAAAATTCACCCCTCCACTTT. Translating it yields CASSLGRGQNSPLHF.